The rows below give T cell receptor beta chains drawn from one sample of a study of Ad26.COV2.S vaccination and SARS-CoV-2 variants. TCRdb's copy holds only in-frame clones and misses some; the assay was immunoSEQ multiplex PCR. The sample carries about 410,000 clones, about nine tenths recorded once. Sample: peripheral blood, taken in a trial of Ad26.COV2.S vaccine versus placebo. The receptors originated from a person aged 18-65 years who received the Ad26.COV2.S COVID-19 vaccine or a placebo. CDR3s include the opening cysteine and the closing phenylalanine or tryptophan. D genes are given only for firm matches. Size values are once, few and many counts, or a class for expanded clones, and some rows have none.

clone size	V gene	J gene	D gene	CDR3 DNA	CDR3 protein
.	TRBV5-6	TRBJ1-4	.	TGTGCCAGCAGCTTGGTGGACGGTAATGAAAAACTGTTTTTT	CASSLVDGNEKLFF
.	TRBV29-1	TRBJ2-7	TRBD1	TGCAGCGCCCTGGACAGGGAGGATGGCTACGAGCAGTACTTC	CSALDREDGYEQYF
.	TRBV30	TRBJ1-1	.	TGTGCCTGGGGAGAGATGAACACTGAAGCTTTCTTT	CAWGEMNTEAFF
.	TRBV19	TRBJ1-2	.	TGTGCCAGTAAAAGTGGGGCCTATGGCTACACCTTC	CASKSGAYGYTF
.	TRBV4-3	TRBJ1-5	.	TGCGCCAGCAGCCCGGCCTTCAGCACGGATCAGCCCCAGCATTTT	CASSPAFSTDQPQHF
.	TRBV7-2	TRBJ2-5	.	TGTGCCAGCAGCTTACAGGGAGAGACCCAGTACTTC	CASSLQGETQYF
.	TRBV9	TRBJ1-3	.	TGTGCCAGCAGCGCGGGTGGGGGGGCGATTGGAAACACCATATATTTT	CASSAGGGAIGNTIYF
.	TRBV4-1	TRBJ2-7	.	TGCGCCAGCAGCCCTTACAGCGGTCCCTCCTACGAGCAGTACTTC	CASSPYSGPSYEQYF
.	TRBV5-1	TRBJ1-5	.	TGCGCCAGCAGTCAGGACAGTCGTAGCAATCAGCCCCAGCATTTT	CASSQDSRSNQPQHF
.	TRBV4-3	TRBJ1-4	.	TGCGCCAGCAGCCAAGATCGTGGGGAAAAACTGTTTTTT	CASSQDRGEKLFF
.	TRBV7-2	TRBJ2-7	TRBD2	TGTGCCAGCAGCACGCGACTAGCGGGGGCCTACGAGCAGTACTTC	CASSTRLAGAYEQYF
.	TRBV6-5	TRBJ1-1	.	TGTGCCAGCAGTTGGGGCGGTCAGGTCACTGAAGCTTTCTTT	CASSWGGQVTEAFF
.	TRBV5-6	TRBJ1-4	.	TGTGCCAGCAGCTTGGGGCGGAAGGGCGGTGAAAAACTGTTTTTT	CASSLGRKGGEKLFF
.	TRBV7-9	TRBJ2-5	.	TGTGCCAGCAGCTTCGAGGGGGGCTGGGAGACCCAGTACTTC	CASSFEGGWETQYF
.	TRBV7-9	TRBJ2-5	TRBD2	TGTGCCAGCAGCTTAGATGCTGTGGGTAGCGGGGGGTTGCAGACCCAGTACTTC	CASSLDAVGSGGLQTQYF
.	TRBV20-1	TRBJ2-2	.	TGCAGTGCTAGTGGGGGGCGCGGCGGGGAGCTGTTTTTT	CSASGGRGGELFF
.	TRBV13	TRBJ1-3	.	TGTGCCAGCAGCTTATACGGGACATACTCACCTGACGACTCTGGAAACACCATATATTTT	CASSLYGTYSPDDSGNTIYF
.	TRBV7-9	TRBJ1-1	.	TGTGCCAGCAGCCCCAGCCAGTTAAGGAGTAACTCTGAAGCTTTCTTT	CASSPSQLRSNSEAFF
.	TRBV19	TRBJ2-7	.	TGTGCCAGTAGTATCTGGAGAGGAGCCTACGAGCAGTACTTC	CASSIWRGAYEQYF
.	TRBV5-1	TRBJ1-2	.	TGCGCCAGCAGCTTGTCAGGAAATGGCTACACCTTC	CASSLSGNGYTF
.	TRBV27	TRBJ1-5	TRBD1	TGTGCCAGCAGTCTACAGGGGGTAGGTCAGCCCCAGCATTTT	CASSLQGVGQPQHF
.	TRBV12-3/TRBV12-4	TRBJ2-5	.	TGTGCCACCCGTCAGGCCCTAGGGACCCAGTACTTC	CATRQALGTQYF
.	TRBV4-2	TRBJ2-3	.	TGTGCCAGCAGCCAAGGGGGGGATACGCAGTATTTT	CASSQGGDTQYF
once	TRBV27	TRBJ1-3	.	TGTGCCAGCAAAGGGGGCTCTGGAAACACCATATATTTT	CASKGGSGNTIYF
few	TRBV18	TRBJ2-2	TRBD2	TGTGCCAGCTCACCAAGACTAGCCCGAACCGGGGAGCTGTTTTTT	CASSPRLARTGELFF
once	TRBV7-9	TRBJ1-1	.	TGTGCCAGCAGCTTAAGTTGGGGCAGGACTGAAGCTTTCTTT	CASSLSWGRTEAFF